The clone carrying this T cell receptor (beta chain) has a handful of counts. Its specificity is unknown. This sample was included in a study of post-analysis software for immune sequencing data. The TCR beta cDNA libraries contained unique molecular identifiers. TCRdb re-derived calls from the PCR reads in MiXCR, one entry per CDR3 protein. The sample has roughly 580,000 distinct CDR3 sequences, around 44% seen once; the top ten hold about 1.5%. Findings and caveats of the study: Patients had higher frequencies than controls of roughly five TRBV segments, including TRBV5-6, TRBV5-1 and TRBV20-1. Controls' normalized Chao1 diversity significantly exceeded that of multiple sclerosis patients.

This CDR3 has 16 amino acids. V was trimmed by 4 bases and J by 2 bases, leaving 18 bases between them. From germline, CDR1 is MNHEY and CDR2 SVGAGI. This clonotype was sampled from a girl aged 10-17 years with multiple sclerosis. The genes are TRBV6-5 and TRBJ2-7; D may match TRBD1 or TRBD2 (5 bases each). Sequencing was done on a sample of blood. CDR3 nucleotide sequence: TGTGCCAGCAGTTCCCACGGGAAGGGGAGTCCCTACGAGCAGTACTTC. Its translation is CASSSHGKGSPYEQYF.